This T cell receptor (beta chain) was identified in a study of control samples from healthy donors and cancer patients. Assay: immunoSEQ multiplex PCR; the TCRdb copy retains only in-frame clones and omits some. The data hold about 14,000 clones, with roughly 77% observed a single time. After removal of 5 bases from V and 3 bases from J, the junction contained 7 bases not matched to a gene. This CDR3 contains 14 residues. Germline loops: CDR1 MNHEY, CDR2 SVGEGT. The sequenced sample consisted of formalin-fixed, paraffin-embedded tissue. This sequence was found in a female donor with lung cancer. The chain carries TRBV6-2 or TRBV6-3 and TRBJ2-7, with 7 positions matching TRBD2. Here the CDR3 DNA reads TGTGCCAGCAGTGCCGGGACTATAATCTACGAGCAGTACTTC. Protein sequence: CASSAGTIIYEQYF.